Below, 28 T cell receptor beta chains from the same sample are listed, as sequenced in a study of blood T cells in healthy people across ages. Then a second PCR, running about 6 to 12 cycles, was carried out with a sample-barcoded 5' primer and a J-beta primer mix. A single record per CDR3 protein comes from TCRdb applying MiXCR to the 5' RACE reads. This sample has hundreds of thousands of distinct CDR3 sequences, with approximately 50% found just once. The sample was blood. Receptors originate from a woman aged 60 to 75 in good health.

The gene calls are TRBV6-6 and TRBJ2-5, with D possibly being TRBD2 (8 bases). This CDR3 has 15 residues. Trimming cost V 7 bases and J 5 bases, with 20 bases left between them. Germline assignment: CDR1 MNHNY and CDR2 SVGAGI (reference sequence). The CDR3 nucleotides are TGTGCCAGCAAGGGGTCGGGAGGGGGCGCGGAGACCCAGTACTTC. It encodes CASKGSGGGAETQYF.

Worth noting for this clonotype: The junction does not match germline at one end; this may be a read error. In DNA form, the CDR3 reads TGTACCATCAGTGAGGCGAATTACTACAATGAGCAGTTCTTC. It translates to CTISEANYYNEQFF. The rearrangement uses TRBV10-3 and TRBJ2-1, with no clear D. The CDR3 spans 14 residues. Germline-derived CDR1 and CDR2 are ENHRY and SYGVKD.

The chain carries TRBV14 and TRBJ2-1, with TRBD1 matching over 7 bases. CDR3 length: 15 amino acids. The germline V gene encodes CDR1 SGHDN and CDR2 FVKESK. V was clipped by 0 bases and J by 8 bases; unmatched bases: 7. CDR3: CASSQDADRVDEQFF. DNA for the CDR3: TGTGCCAGCAGCCAAGACGCCGACAGGGTCGATGAGCAGTTCTTC.

J is TRBJ2-1 and V is TRBV27, with a weak D call TRBD1 (6 bases). Looked up from germline, CDR1 is MNHEY and CDR2 is SMNVEV (reference sequence). This CDR3 has 14 residues. V lost 5 bases and J lost 2, with 10 bases in between. The CDR3 region has the DNA TGTGCCAGCAGTGGACAGTCTACCTACAATGAGCAGTTCTTC. This translates into CASSGQSTYNEQFF.

This rearrangement joins TRBV28 to TRBJ2-5, with TRBD2 matching over 8 bases. Germline V gene sequence: CDR1 MDHEN, CDR2 SYDVKM. The CDR3 extends over 16 amino acids. V dropped 6 bases and J dropped 3; count of bases not matched to a gene: 12. CDR3 DNA sequence: TGTGCCAGCAGCTTTAGGGCTCGGGGGGGGGAAGAGACCCAGTACTTC. Translated, it gives CASSFRARGGEETQYF.

The J gene is TRBJ2-3, the V gene TRBV15, with unresolved D. V was trimmed by 1 base and J by 2 bases, leaving 4 bases between them. CDR3 length: 13 amino acids. The germline V gene has CDR1 LNHNV and CDR2 YYDKDF (reference sequence). The chain's CDR3 is CATSRVATDTQYF. For the CDR3, the DNA is TGTGCCACCAGCAGAGTCGCCACAGATACGCAGTATTTT. Variable domain in full (rest from reference TRBV15 and TRBJ2-3): DAMVIQNPRYQVTQFGKPVTLSCSQTLNHNVMYWYQQKSSQAPKLLFHYYDKDFNNEADTPDNFQSRRPNTSFCFLDIRSPGLGDTAMYLCATSRVATDTQYFGPGTRLTVL.

The V call is TRBV20-1, the J call TRBJ2-7, with 10 bases lining up with TRBD2. V shed 3 bases, J shed 4 bases, and the junction held 6 bases outside the gene matches. Germline V gene data show CDR1 as DFQATT and CDR2 as SNEGSKA (reference sequence). This CDR3 region has 14 residues. Here the CDR3 DNA reads TGCAGTGCTAGGCTAGCGGGAGTCCTTTACGAGCAGTACTTC. Residues: CSARLAGVLYEQYF.

The chain has TRBV12-3 or TRBV12-4 and TRBJ2-5; perhaps TRBD2 as D (6 bases). The CDR3 sequence is 17 residues long. Trimming removed 3 bases at V and 2 bases at J, with 19 bases between. CDR3 loop: CASSLTDYSREQETQYF. Written as DNA, the CDR3 is TGTGCCAGCAGTTTGACGGACTATTCCCGCGAACAAGAGACCCAGTACTTC.

The chain carries TRBV20-1 and TRBJ2-5; possible D gene TRBD2, 5 bases. This CDR3 is built from 14 residues. Trimming pared 5 bases from V and 0 bases from J, leaving 13 bases between. Germline values: CDR1 DFQATT, CDR2 SNEGSKA (reference sequence). The CDR3 DNA follows: TGCAGTGCTCCCCCTCAGGACTACCAAGAGACCCAGTACTTC. This codes for CSAPPQDYQETQYF.

Comments on this clonotype: A much larger clone lies a single base off, so this may be a read error. CDR3 sequence (DNA): TGTGCCCGCAGCTCCGCCCGTACAGGGTCCGGGGCCAACGTCCTGACTTTC. Encoded protein: CARSSARTGSGANVLTF. The chain employs TRBV7-2 and TRBJ2-6; D possibly corresponds to TRBD1 (6 bases). Germline V gene data show CDR1 as SGHTA and CDR2 as FQGNSA. There are 17 residues in the CDR3.

The V gene is TRBV20-1, the J gene TRBJ1-6; 8 bases align to TRBD1. The length of the CDR3 is 12 residues. The V and J ends lost 6 bases and 10 bases, in that order; junction bases with no gene match: 5. Germline V CDR1 and CDR2: DFQATT, SNEGSKA (reference sequence). Written as DNA, the CDR3 is TGCAGTGCCCGGACAGGGAAATCACCCCTCCACTTT. It translates to CSARTGKSPLHF.

This clonotype turned up a few times. This chain joins TRBV11-1 and TRBJ2-5; the D gene is possibly TRBD2 (5 bases). Trimming took off 7 bases at V and 2 bases at J, with 11 bases between the two ends. Germline CDR1 reads SGHAT; CDR2 reads FQDESV (reference sequence). There are 13 residues in the CDR3. CDR3: CASTVRVQETQYF. CDR3 coding DNA: TGTGCCAGCACCGTGAGGGTTCAAGAGACCCAGTACTTC.

This chain uses TRBV7-6 with TRBJ2-3; D not resolved. The CDR3 spans 14 residues. The germline V gene has CDR1 SGHVS and CDR2 FNYEAQ. With 2 bases removed from V and 3 bases from J, the gap between germline ends came to 9 bases. The CDR3 is CASSLTQYTDTQYF. As DNA, the CDR3 is TGTGCCAGCAGCTTAACACAATATACAGATACGCAGTATTTT.

This clonotype was seen a handful of times. This sequence joins TRBV28 and TRBJ2-7; D may correspond to TRBD1 or TRBD2 (5 bases each). The CDR3 has 14 residues. The germline V gene encodes CDR1 MDHEN and CDR2 SYDVKM. Deletions cut 4 bases from V and 0 bases from J, with 10 bases between. The CDR3 region has the DNA TGTGCCAGCAGTTCCGGGACGGACTCCTACGAGCAGTACTTC. Translation gives CASSSGTDSYEQYF.

V gene TRBV20-1 combines with J gene TRBJ2-6; D call uncertain. Germline values: CDR1 DFQATT, CDR2 SNEGSKA (reference sequence). The CDR3 loop spans 13 amino acids. Trimming cost V 3 bases and J 1 base, with 4 bases left between them. CDR3 amino acids: CSASQSGANVLTF. In DNA, the CDR3 is TGCAGTGCTAGCCAGTCTGGGGCCAACGTCCTGACTTTC.

The count of this clonotype is one. At one end, the junction sequence differs from germline, possibly due to a read error. This sequence joins TRBV4-3 and TRBJ2-3; D not resolved. Germline lookup yields CDR1 LGHNA and CDR2 YSLEER. CDR3 length: 14 residues. CDR3 sequence (DNA): TGCGTCAGCAGCCAAGATACGGTCACAGATACGCAGTATTTT. Its translation is CVSSQDTVTDTQYF.

This sequence joins TRBV2 and TRBJ2-7; 9 bases are a match to TRBD1. V shed 9 bases, J shed 1 base, and the junction held 7 bases outside the gene matches. The CDR3 covers 14 residues. Per germline, CDR1 SNHLY and CDR2 FYNNEI. CDR3 protein: CASRKGQGSYEQYF. In DNA form, the CDR3 reads TGTGCCAGTCGTAAGGGACAGGGATCCTACGAGCAGTACTTC. Full variable domain (remainder filled in from reference TRBV2 and TRBJ2-7): EPEVTQTPSHQVTQMGQEVILRCVPISNHLYFYWYRQILGQKVEFLVSFYNNEISEKSEIFDDQFSVERPDGSNFTLKIRSTKLEDSAMYFCASRKGQGSYEQYFGPGTRLTVT.

This clonotype was detected only a few times. The chain has TRBV6-5 and TRBJ2-7; 7 nucleotides align to TRBD1. The CDR3 spans 14 residues. The trim removed 6 bases at V and 3 bases at J, leaving 8 bases unmatched. Germline V gene data show CDR1 as MNHEY and CDR2 as SVGAGI. CDR3 nucleotide sequence: TGTGCCAGCAGCCGCGCCGGACAGGACTACGAGCAGTACTTC. This codes for CASSRAGQDYEQYF.

The rearrangement joins TRBV3-1 to TRBJ2-5, with 8 bases aligning to TRBD1. CDR1 LGHDT and CDR2 YNNKEL come from the germline V gene (reference sequence). The CDR3 has 13 residues. After removal of 4 bases from V and 13 bases from J, the junction contained 11 bases not matched to a gene. This chain's CDR3 is CASSPVLGTGLYF. CDR3 sequence (DNA): TGTGCCAGCAGCCCCGTGCTGGGGACAGGTCTGTACTTC.

This sequence joins TRBV6-5 and TRBJ2-4, with 10 positions matching TRBD1. TRBJ2-7 explains the end of the DNA better; the J call may be wrong. Germline lookup yields CDR1 MNHEY and CDR2 SVGAGI. This CDR3 is 15 amino acids long. The CDR3 reads CASSQRQGASYEQYF. The CDR3 DNA is TGTGCCAGCAGTCAGAGACAGGGGGCTTCGTACGAGCAGTACTTC.

Notes on this clonotype: The junction and the germline gene differ at one end; a read error may be behind it. The CDR3 DNA reads as TGTGCCTGCAGACCTGGGGGGGGCCGATCACCCCTCCACTTT. Protein: CACRPGGGRSPLHF. The chain uses TRBV6-5 and TRBJ1-6; the D gene is possibly TRBD1 (6 bases). The CDR3 spans 14 residues. The germline CDR1 and CDR2 sequences are MNHEY and SVGAGI.

V gene TRBV18 combines with J gene TRBJ1-2, with D tentatively TRBD1 (6 bases). With 2 bases removed from V and 6 bases from J, the gap between germline ends came to 13 bases. CDR1 is KGHSH, CDR2 LQKENI, per germline. This CDR3 spans 14 amino acids. The CDR3 nucleotides are TGTGCCAGCTCACCAGCGGCAGGGGTTGATGGCTACACCTTC. The encoded protein is CASSPAAGVDGYTF.

The gene calls are TRBV4-2 and TRBJ2-1; D gene ambiguous. Judging by the DNA end, TRBJ2-7 fits better; the J call may be wrong. The germline gives CDR1 LGHNA, CDR2 YNFKEQ. This CDR3 is built from 16 residues. CDR3 sequence (DNA): TGTGCCAGCAGCCAAGGATCCGCGAAACCTAACAATGAGCAGTACTTC. It encodes CASSQGSAKPNNEQYF.

CDR3 protein: CASSLTGTAFQETQYF. The CDR3 DNA reads as TGTGCCAGCAGTTTGACCGGGACAGCTTTTCAAGAGACCCAGTACTTC. The chain uses TRBV27 and TRBJ2-5; 7 nucleotides align to TRBD1. The V and J ends lost 3 bases and 2 bases, in that order; junction bases with no gene match: 9. CDR3 length equals 16 residues. In germline, CDR1 is MNHEY, CDR2 SMNVEV (reference sequence).

The chain links TRBV12-3 or TRBV12-4 to TRBJ2-6; 8 nucleotides align to TRBD1. V lost 1 base to trimming and J lost 4 bases; unmatched junction nucleotides: 12. The CDR3 spans 19 residues. The chain's CDR3 is CASSLGDRGAPGGANVLTF. The CDR3 DNA reads as TGTGCCAGCAGTTTAGGTGACAGGGGCGCCCCTGGCGGGGCCAACGTCCTGACTTTC.

This chain connects TRBV7-9 to TRBJ2-7; D tentatively reads TRBD1 or TRBD2 (5 bases each). Germline V gene data show CDR1 as SEHNR and CDR2 as FQNEAQ (reference sequence). The CDR3 spans 13 residues. Trimming took 3 bases from V and 3 from J, leaving 9 bases between them. In nucleotides, the CDR3 is TGTGCCAGCAGCTTGGGACGGATCTACGAGCAGTACTTC. Its protein is CASSLGRIYEQYF.

This clonotype was seen many times. The gene calls are TRBV6-4 and TRBJ2-5; maybe TRBD2 (5 bases). The CDR3 runs 13 residues. Germline V CDR1 and CDR2: MRHNA, SNTAGT. The ends were cut back, 2 bases at V and 4 bases at J, with 8 bases in the middle. The CDR3, as DNA: TGTGCCAGCAGTGACGGAGAGGGAGAGACCCAGTACTTC. It encodes CASSDGEGETQYF.

V usage is TRBV4-2 and J usage is TRBJ2-3, with 11 bases fitting TRBD2. V was clipped by 1 base and J by 4 bases; unmatched bases: 1. From germline, CDR1 is LGHNA and CDR2 YNFKEQ. This CDR3 region has 15 residues. The CDR3 DNA reads as TGTGCCAGCAGCCAAGGGGGACTAGCGGCAGATACGCAGTATTTT. Its protein product is CASSQGGLAADTQYF.